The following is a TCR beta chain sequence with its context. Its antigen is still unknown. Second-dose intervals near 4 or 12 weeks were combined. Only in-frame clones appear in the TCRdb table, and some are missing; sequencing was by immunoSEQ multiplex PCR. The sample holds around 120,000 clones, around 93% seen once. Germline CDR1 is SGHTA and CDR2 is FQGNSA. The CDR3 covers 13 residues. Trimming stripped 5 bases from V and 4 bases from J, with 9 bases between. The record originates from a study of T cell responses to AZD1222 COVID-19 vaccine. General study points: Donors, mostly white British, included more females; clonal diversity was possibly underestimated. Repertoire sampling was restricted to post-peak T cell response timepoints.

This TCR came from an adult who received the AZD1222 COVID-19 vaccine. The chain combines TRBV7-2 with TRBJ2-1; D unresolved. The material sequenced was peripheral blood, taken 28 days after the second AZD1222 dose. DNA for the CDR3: TGTGCCAGCAGCCCAGGACCTTACAATGAGCAGTTCTTC. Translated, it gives CASSPGPYNEQFF.